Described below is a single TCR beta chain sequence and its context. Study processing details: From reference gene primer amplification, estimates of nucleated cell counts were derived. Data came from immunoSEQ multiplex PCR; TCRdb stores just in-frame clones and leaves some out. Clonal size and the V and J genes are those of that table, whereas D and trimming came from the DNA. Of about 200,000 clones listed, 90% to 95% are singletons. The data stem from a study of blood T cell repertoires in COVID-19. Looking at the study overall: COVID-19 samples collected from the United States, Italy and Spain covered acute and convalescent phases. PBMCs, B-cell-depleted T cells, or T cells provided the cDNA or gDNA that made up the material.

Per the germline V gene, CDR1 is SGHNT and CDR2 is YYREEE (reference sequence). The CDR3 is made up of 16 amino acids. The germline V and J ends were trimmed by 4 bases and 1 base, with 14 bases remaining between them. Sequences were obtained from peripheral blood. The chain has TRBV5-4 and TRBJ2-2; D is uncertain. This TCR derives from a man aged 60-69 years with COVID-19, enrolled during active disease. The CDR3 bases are TGTGCCAGCAGCCCAGCTCGGCAGGAGAACACCGGGGAGCTGTTTTTT. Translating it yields CASSPARQENTGELFF.